The source of this T cell receptor (beta chain) is a study of blood T cells in healthy people across ages. It was with a sample-barcoded 5' primer and a J-beta primer mix that a second PCR of roughly 7 to 12 cycles was run. TCRdb itself ran the 5' RACE reads through MiXCR, one entry per CDR3 protein. Of more than 1.4 million distinct CDR3 sequences listed, roughly 40% are singletons. This clonotype was counted between two and nine times. The antigen is unknown. Study-wide points: Diversity of TCR beta per million T cells declined in a roughly linear way with age.

This sequence originates from a woman between 18 and 30 years old in good health. The sequencing sample was made of blood.

The CDR3 DNA reads as TGCAGTGCTAGCCTTACAGGGGACTATGGCTACACCTTC. It codes for CSASLTGDYGYTF. The J gene is TRBJ1-2, the V gene TRBV20-1, with 7 positions matching TRBD1. CDR1 is DFQATT, CDR2 SNEGSKA, per germline (reference sequence). This CDR3 spans 13 amino acids. J lost 3 bases, V lost 3 bases, and 4 bases had no gene match.